This TCR beta chain is from a study of metastatic and nonmetastatic thyroid tumors. Study background: Where malignant and benign thyroid patients were concerned, repertoires were compared across blood and tumor or nodule tissue.

Patients underwent thyroid surgery, and none had received any treatment before it. This CDR3 has 18 residues. Germline V gives CDR1 SGHRS, CDR2 YFSETQ. V shed 4 bases and J 0 bases; nucleotides not matched to a gene: 13. Study-level points and caveats: The study reportedly found significantly higher TCR beta diversity in malignant thyroid tumors than benign nodules, in blood and tumor.

Original analysis: Differences in CDR3 between clinicopathological groups were drawn on to build a classifier intended to discriminate distant-metastatic papillary thyroid cancer patients. TCRdb reprocessed the PCR reads using MiXCR. In this record, the V and J calls reflect TCRdb's handling and not the investigators' own analysis. The sample holds about 27,000 clones, 15% seen once. As concerns this clone: Its matching antigen is unknown. Since the CDR3 does not end with the conserved phenylalanine or tryptophan, this likely comes from a read error.

The source of this sequence is a male donor with papillary thyroid cancer or a benign thyroid nodule (not recorded which). Some clones in this sample may be carry-over from other donors' samples. This chain uses TRBV5-1 with TRBJ2-7; 10 positions agree with TRBD2. Sequences were obtained from blood. The CDR3 loop is CASSPTPTSGTGSYEQYL. The DNA for the CDR3 is TGCGCCAGCAGCCCGACCCCTACTAGCGGGACCGGCTCCTACGAGCAGTACCTC.